This T cell receptor beta chain was sequenced in a study of T cell repertoires in cytomegalovirus infection. Study at large: CMV epitopes used comprised recently identified HLA-C-restricted ones and well-studied HLA-B-restricted ones. Indications came from public TCR beta signatures; they pointed to CMV infection and to a matching HLA type. The study, taken as a whole, reports: Clonotypes of TCR beta that were HLA-C-restricted and CMV-specific dominated the ex vivo response. Pooled public TCR beta family frequency picked out CMV carriers with the relevant HLA.

Concerning this clonotype: Antigen unknown.

TCRdb redid the calling of the reads with MiXCR, one entry per CDR3 protein. The table records around 770,000 distinct CDR3 sequences, roughly 28% of them present only once. Looked up from germline, CDR1 is MGHDK and CDR2 is SYGVNS. This CDR3 contains 14 residues. V was cut by 1 base and J by 6 bases, with 11 bases left in between. The rearrangement links TRBV25-1 to TRBJ2-3; no firm D call. This TCR derives from a human donor in good health (CMV status not recorded). Some clones in this sample may be carry-over from other donors' samples. The material sequenced was cultured CD8+ T cells from PBMCs, taken from culture after CMV antigen stimulation. CDR3 loop: CASSEFAVADTQYF. The CDR3, as DNA: TGTGCCAGCAGTGAATTCGCGGTCGCGGATACGCAGTATTTT.